A selection of T cell receptor beta chains follows, all from one sample in a study of TIL therapy for anti-PD-1-resistant metastatic lung cancer. Generated by immunoSEQ multiplex PCR, the TCRdb table keeps only in-frame clones and is missing some. Among just over 20,000 clones listed, 78% were seen once. The source was blood, collected at baseline. All receptors come from a person between 30 and 79 years old with non-small cell lung cancer. Both conserved end residues are part of each CDR3. A D gene is named only where the DNA matches it firmly. Clone size is not always given. Where it is, it says once, few, many or a class for expanded clones.

size	length	J	D	V	CDR3	DNA
NA	14	TRBJ2-7	NA	TRBV6-5	CASQAPGGTYEQYF	TGTGCCAGCCAGGCTCCCGGGGGCACCTACGAGCAGTACTTC
few	12	TRBJ1-2	TRBD1	TRBV6-1	CASRGTGSGYTF	TGTGCCAGTCGCGGGACAGGGAGTGGCTACACCTTC
NA	17	TRBJ2-5	NA	TRBV4-3	CASSQDQARQWGETQYF	TGCGCCAGCAGCCAAGATCAGGCCAGGCAATGGGGAGAGACCCAGTACTTC
NA	16	TRBJ2-3	NA	TRBV5-1	CASSLVRGARLDTQYF	TGCGCCAGCAGCTTGGTCCGGGGGGCCCGGTTAGATACGCAGTATTTT
NA	15	TRBJ2-3	TRBD2	TRBV4-2	CASSQDQLAGNTQYF	TGTGCCAGCAGCCAAGATCAACTAGCGGGCAATACGCAGTATTTT
NA	16	TRBJ2-7	TRBD1	TRBV2	CASSGSSAGGTYEQYF	TGTGCCAGCAGCGGTAGCTCTGCAGGGGGAACCTACGAGCAGTACTTC
NA	16	TRBJ1-1	NA	TRBV6-6	CASSLNPEYGGTEAFF	TGTGCCAGCAGCCTCAACCCGGAGTACGGGGGCACTGAAGCTTTCTTT
NA	17	TRBJ2-7	TRBD1	TRBV28	CASRPPFRDRATYEQYF	TGTGCCAGCAGGCCACCATTCCGGGACAGGGCTACCTACGAGCAGTACTTC
NA	14	TRBJ2-5	TRBD1	TRBV5-4	CASSSGQYQETQYF	TGTGCCAGCAGCTCGGGACAGTACCAAGAGACCCAGTACTTC
once	15	TRBJ2-7	TRBD2	TRBV7-2	CASSSERGSSYEQYF	TGTGCCAGCAGCTCCGAGCGGGGGAGCTCCTACGAGCAGTACTTC
NA	16	TRBJ1-6	NA	TRBV18	CASSPKGSSYNSPLHF	TGTGCCAGCTCACCAAAGGGGAGCTCCTATAATTCACCCCTCCACTTT
few	13	TRBJ1-4	NA	TRBV5-1	CASSLGVGEKLFF	TGCGCCAGCAGCTTAGGGGTAGGAGAAAAACTGTTTTTT
NA	15	TRBJ2-1	TRBD2	TRBV5-1	CASSLGGGSHNEQFF	TGCGCCAGCAGCTTGGGCGGGGGGTCTCACAATGAGCAGTTCTTC
NA	14	TRBJ1-4	TRBD1	TRBV28	CASRETGKGQKLFF	TGTGCCAGCAGAGAGACAGGGAAGGGGCAAAAACTGTTTTTT
NA	16	TRBJ1-6	NA	TRBV6-5	CASSYAPGPSWSPLHF	TGTGCCAGCAGTTATGCCCCGGGACCGAGTTGGTCACCCCTCCACTTT
NA	11	TRBJ1-2	NA	TRBV20-1	CSARVSGGYTF	TGCAGTGCTAGAGTTTCCGGCGGCTACACCTTC
NA	13	TRBJ2-7	NA	TRBV5-6	CASTIGSYYEQYF	TGTGCCAGCACAATTGGGAGTTACTACGAGCAGTACTTC
NA	13	TRBJ1-2	NA	TRBV6-5	CASSSTGNYGYTF	TGTGCCAGCAGCTCGACAGGCAACTATGGCTACACCTTC
NA	16	TRBJ2-2	NA	TRBV28	CASSRRGQSFPGELFF	TGTGCCAGCAGCCGAAGAGGACAGTCGTTCCCCGGGGAGCTGTTTTTT
NA	12	TRBJ2-3	NA	TRBV28	CASSLTLDTQYF	TGTGCCAGCAGTTTGACCTTAGATACGCAGTATTTT
once	14	TRBJ2-2	NA	TRBV5-1	CASSPFSGTGELFF	TGCGCCAGCAGTCCCTTTTCAGGAACCGGGGAGCTGTTTTTT
NA	15	TRBJ2-6	NA	TRBV19	CASSAHFPGANVLTF	TGTGCCAGTAGCGCCCACTTCCCTGGGGCCAACGTCCTGACTTTC
NA	14	TRBJ2-2	NA	TRBV9	CASSVAQGVGELFF	TGTGCCAGCAGCGTAGCTCAAGGGGTCGGGGAGCTGTTTTTT
NA	14	TRBJ2-3	NA	TRBV5-4	CASSVGSRTDTQYF	TGTGCCAGCAGCGTTGGGTCCCGCACAGATACGCAGTATTTT
NA	16	TRBJ1-5	NA	TRBV7-9	CASSSSARISNQPQHF	TGTGCCAGCAGCTCTTCAGCCAGAATTAGCAATCAGCCCCAGCATTTT
NA	13	TRBJ2-7	TRBD1	TRBV6-6	CASSYGTGYEQYF	TGTGCCAGCAGTTACGGGACAGGCTACGAGCAGTACTTC
NA	15	TRBJ1-4	TRBD1	TRBV5-1	CASSFRGTGNEKLFF	TGCGCCAGCAGCTTCCGAGGGACAGGGAACGAAAAACTGTTTTTT
NA	14	TRBJ2-2	NA	TRBV11-3	CASSSDRNTGELFF	TGTGCCAGCAGCTCCGACAGGAACACCGGGGAGCTGTTTTTT
NA	14	TRBJ2-3	NA	TRBV6-1	CASSVRDRTDTQYF	TGTGCCAGCAGTGTCCGGGATCGCACAGATACGCAGTATTTT